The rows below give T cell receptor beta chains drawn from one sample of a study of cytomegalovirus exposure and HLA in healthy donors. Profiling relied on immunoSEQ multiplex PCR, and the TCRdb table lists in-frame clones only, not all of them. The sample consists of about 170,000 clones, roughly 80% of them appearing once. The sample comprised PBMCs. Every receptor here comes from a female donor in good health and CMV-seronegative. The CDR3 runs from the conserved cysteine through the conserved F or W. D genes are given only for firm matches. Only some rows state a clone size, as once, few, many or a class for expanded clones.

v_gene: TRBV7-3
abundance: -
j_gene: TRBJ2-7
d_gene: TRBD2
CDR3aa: CASSTRFGGRNEQYF
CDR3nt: TGTGCCAGCAGCACCCGATTTGGCGGGAGAAACGAGCAGTACTTC

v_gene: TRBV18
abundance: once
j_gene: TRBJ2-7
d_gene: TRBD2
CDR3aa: CASSPLTSGGHEQYF
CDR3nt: TGTGCCAGCTCACCACTAACTAGCGGGGGCCACGAGCAGTACTTC

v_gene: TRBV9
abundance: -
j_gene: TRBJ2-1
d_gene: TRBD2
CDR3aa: CASSITGTSGAYNEQFF
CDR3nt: TGTGCCAGCAGCATAACCGGGACTAGCGGGGCCTACAATGAGCAGTTCTTC

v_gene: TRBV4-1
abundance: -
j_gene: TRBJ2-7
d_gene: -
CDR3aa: CASSQGQQGSYEQYF
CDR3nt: TGCGCCAGCAGCCAAGGCCAACAGGGTTCCTACGAGCAGTACTTC

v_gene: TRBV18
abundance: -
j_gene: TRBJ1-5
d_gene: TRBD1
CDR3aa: CASSPPTGEVGQPQHF
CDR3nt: TGTGCCAGCTCACCACCGACAGGGGAGGTTGGTCAGCCCCAGCATTTT

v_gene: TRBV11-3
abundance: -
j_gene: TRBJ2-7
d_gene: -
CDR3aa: CASSLGPPTEQYF
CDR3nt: TGTGCCAGCAGCTTAGGGCCGCCCACCGAGCAGTACTTC

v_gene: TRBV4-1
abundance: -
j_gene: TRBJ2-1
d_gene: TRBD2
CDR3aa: CASSPGKASGLGQFF
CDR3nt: TGCGCCAGCAGCCCAGGAAAGGCTAGCGGGCTAGGGCAGTTCTTC

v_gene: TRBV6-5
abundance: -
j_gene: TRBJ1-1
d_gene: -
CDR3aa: CASSYSYPPGDTEAFF
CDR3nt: TGTGCCAGCAGTTACTCGTACCCTCCGGGGGACACTGAAGCTTTCTTT

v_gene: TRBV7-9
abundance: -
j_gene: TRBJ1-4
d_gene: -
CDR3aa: CASSPQGGEEKLFF
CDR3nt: TGTGCCAGCAGCCCTCAGGGAGGGGAAGAAAAACTGTTTTTT

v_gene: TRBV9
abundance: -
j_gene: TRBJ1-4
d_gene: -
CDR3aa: CASSPRTSDEKLFF
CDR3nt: TGTGCCAGCAGCCCTCGGACTTCAGATGAAAAACTGTTTTTT

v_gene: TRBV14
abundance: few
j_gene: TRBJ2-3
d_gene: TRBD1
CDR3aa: CASSQGQGRDRSTDTQYF
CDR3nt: TGTGCCAGCAGCCAAGGACAAGGAAGGGACAGAAGCACAGATACGCAGTATTTT

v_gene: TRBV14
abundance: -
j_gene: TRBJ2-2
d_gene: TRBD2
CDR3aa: CASSQLSRASGQLTGELFF
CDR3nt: TGTGCCAGCAGCCAACTAAGTCGTGCTAGCGGTCAATTAACCGGGGAGCTGTTTTTT

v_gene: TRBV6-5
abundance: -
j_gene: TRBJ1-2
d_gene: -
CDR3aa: CASSLSGGYGYTF
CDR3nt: TGTGCCAGCAGTTTGTCAGGTGGCTATGGCTACACCTTC

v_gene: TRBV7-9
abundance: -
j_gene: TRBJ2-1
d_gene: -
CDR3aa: CASSLVSSPNEQFF
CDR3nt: TGTGCCAGCAGCTTAGTATCCAGTCCCAATGAGCAGTTCTTC

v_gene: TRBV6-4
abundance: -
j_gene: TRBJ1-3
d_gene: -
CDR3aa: CASSATSSGNTIYF
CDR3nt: TGTGCCAGCAGTGCAACCAGCTCTGGAAACACCATATATTTT

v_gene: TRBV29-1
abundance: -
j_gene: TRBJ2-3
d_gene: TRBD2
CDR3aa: CSVEDRTSGTPDTQYF
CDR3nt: TGCAGCGTTGAAGACCGCACTAGCGGGACCCCCGATACGCAGTATTTT

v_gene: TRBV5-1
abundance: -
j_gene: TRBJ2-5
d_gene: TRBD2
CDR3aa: CASSLVVAGQETQYF
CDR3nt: TGCGCCAGCAGCTTGGTGGTAGCGGGCCAAGAGACCCAGTACTTC

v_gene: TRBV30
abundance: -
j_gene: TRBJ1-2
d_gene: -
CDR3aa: CAWSVQQGNGYTF
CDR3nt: TGTGCCTGGAGTGTACAACAGGGCAATGGCTACACCTTC

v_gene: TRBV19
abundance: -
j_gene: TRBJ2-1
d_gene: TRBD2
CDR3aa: CASSIRTSGRPNNEQFF
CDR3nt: TGTGCCAGTAGTATTCGGACTAGCGGGAGGCCGAACAATGAGCAGTTCTTC

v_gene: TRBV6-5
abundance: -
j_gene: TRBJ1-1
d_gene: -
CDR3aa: CASSYVGGDTNTEAFF
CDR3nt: TGTGCCAGCAGTTACGTGGGGGGAGACACTAACACTGAAGCTTTCTTT

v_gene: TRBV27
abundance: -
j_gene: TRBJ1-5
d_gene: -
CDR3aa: CASSLRLGGNQPQHF
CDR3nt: TGTGCCAGCAGTTTACGCCTGGGGGGAAATCAGCCCCAGCATTTT

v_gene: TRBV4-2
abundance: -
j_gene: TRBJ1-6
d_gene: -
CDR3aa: CASSQDRGSYNSPLHF
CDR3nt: TGTGCCAGCAGCCAAGATCGGGGGTCCTATAATTCACCCCTCCACTTT

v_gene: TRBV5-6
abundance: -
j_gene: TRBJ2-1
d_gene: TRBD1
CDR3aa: CASNLMTGYNEQFF
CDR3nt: TGTGCCAGTAACCTCATGACAGGGTACAATGAGCAGTTCTTC

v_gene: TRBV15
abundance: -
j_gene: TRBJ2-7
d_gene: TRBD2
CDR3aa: CATSPRAGAGVGEQYF
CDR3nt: TGTGCCACCAGCCCCCGAGCGGGGGCCGGGGTTGGGGAGCAGTACTTC

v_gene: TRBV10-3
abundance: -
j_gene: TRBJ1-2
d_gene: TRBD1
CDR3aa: CAISEVDRVAYGYTF
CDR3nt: TGTGCCATCAGTGAGGTGGACAGGGTTGCGTATGGCTACACCTTC

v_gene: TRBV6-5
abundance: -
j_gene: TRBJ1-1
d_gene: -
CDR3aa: CASSYGQGLMNTEAFF
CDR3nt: TGTGCCAGCAGTTACGGCCAGGGGTTAATGAACACTGAAGCTTTCTTT

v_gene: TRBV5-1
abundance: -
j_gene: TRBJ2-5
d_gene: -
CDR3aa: CASSRIQGRETQYF
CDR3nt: TGCGCCAGCAGCCGCATACAGGGTCGAGAGACCCAGTACTTC

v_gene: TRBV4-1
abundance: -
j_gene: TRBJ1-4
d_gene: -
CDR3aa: CASSQRGTSGEKLFF
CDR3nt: TGCGCCAGCAGCCAGAGGGGGACGTCAGGTGAAAAACTGTTTTTT

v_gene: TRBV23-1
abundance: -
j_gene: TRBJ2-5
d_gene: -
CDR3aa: CASSPDIPRRTQYF
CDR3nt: TGCGCCAGCAGCCCGGACATCCCCCGAAGGACCCAGTACTTC

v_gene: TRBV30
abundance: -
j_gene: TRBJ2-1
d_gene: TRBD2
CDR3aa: CAWSRTRRNEQFF
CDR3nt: TGTGCCTGGAGTCGGACTAGGCGAAATGAGCAGTTCTTC

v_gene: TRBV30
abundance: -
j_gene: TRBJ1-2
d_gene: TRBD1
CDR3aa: CAWSLGTGGAFGYTF
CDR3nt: TGTGCCTGGAGTCTAGGGACAGGGGGCGCGTTTGGCTACACCTTC

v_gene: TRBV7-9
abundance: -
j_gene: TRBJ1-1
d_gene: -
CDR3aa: CASSILPTEAFF
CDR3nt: TGTGCCAGCAGCATCCTCCCCACTGAAGCTTTCTTT

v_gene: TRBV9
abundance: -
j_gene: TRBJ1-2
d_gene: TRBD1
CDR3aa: CASRDGTAYGYTF
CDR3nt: TGTGCCAGCAGGGATGGGACAGCTTATGGCTACACCTTC

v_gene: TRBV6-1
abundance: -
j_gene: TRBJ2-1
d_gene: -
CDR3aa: CASSEGREALNEQFF
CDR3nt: TGTGCCAGCAGTGAAGGGAGGGAGGCGCTCAATGAGCAGTTCTTC

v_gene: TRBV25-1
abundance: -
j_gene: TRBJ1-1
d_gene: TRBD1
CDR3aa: CASRGTGYSFF
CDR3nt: TGTGCCAGCAGAGGGACAGGGTATTCTTTCTTT

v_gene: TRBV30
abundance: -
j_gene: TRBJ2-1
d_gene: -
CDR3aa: CAWSVRGLNSYNEQFF
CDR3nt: TGTGCCTGGAGTGTACGCGGACTAAACTCCTACAATGAGCAGTTCTTC

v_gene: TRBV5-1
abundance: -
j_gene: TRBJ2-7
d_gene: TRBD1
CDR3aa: CASSSPGQDYEQYF
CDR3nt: TGCGCCAGCAGCTCGCCCGGACAGGACTACGAGCAGTACTTC

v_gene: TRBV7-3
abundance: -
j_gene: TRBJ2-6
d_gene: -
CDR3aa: CASSLTLSSPSGANVLTF
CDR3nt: TGTGCCAGCAGCTTAACGTTATCTAGTCCATCTGGGGCCAACGTCCTGACTTTC

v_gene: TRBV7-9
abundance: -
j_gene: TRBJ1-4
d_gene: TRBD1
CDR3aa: CASSLGQGEANEKLFF
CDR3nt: TGTGCCAGCAGCTTGGGACAGGGAGAGGCTAATGAAAAACTGTTTTTT

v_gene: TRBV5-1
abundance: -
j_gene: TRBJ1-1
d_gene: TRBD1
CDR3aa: CASSLLTGDTEAFF
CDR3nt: TGCGCCAGCAGCTTATTGACAGGGGACACTGAAGCTTTCTTT

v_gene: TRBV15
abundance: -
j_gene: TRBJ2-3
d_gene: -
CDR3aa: CATSRDATRTDTQYF
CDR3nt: TGTGCCACCAGCAGAGATGCAACTCGCACAGATACGCAGTATTTT

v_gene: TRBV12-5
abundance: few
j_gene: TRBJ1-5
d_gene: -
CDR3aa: CASGFGGGQPQHF
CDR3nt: TGTGCTAGTGGTTTTGGGGGGGGACAGCCCCAGCATTTT

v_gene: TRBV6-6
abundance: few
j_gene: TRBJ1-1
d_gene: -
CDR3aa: CASSYGRAAEAFF
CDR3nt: TGTGCCAGCAGTTATGGGAGAGCGGCTGAAGCTTTCTTT

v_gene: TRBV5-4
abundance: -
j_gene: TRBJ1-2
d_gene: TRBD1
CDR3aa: CASSGGTGDYGYTF
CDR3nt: TGTGCCAGCAGCGGCGGGACAGGGGACTATGGCTACACCTTC

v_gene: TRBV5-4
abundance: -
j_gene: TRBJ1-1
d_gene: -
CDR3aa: CASSLRGTEAFF
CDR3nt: TGTGCCAGCAGCTTGCGGGGGACTGAAGCTTTCTTT

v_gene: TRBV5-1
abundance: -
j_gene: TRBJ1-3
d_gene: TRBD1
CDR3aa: CASRRDRGGGNTIYF
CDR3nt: TGCGCCAGCAGAAGGGACAGGGGAGGTGGAAACACCATATATTTT